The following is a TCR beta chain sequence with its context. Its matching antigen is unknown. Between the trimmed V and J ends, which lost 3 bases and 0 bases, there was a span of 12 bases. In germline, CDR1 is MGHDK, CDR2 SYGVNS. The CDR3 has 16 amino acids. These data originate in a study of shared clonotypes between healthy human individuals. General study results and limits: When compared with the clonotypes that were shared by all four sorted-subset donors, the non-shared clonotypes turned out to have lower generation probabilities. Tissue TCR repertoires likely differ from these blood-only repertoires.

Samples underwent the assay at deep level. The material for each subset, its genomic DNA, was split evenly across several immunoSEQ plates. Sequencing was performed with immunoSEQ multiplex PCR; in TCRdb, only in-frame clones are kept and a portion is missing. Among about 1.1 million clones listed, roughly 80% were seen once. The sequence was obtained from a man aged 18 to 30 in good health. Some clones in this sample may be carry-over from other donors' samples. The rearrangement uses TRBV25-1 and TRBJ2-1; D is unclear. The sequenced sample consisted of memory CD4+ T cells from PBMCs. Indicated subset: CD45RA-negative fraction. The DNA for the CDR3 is TGTGCCAGCAGTGATCGGGCGGAGAGCTCCTACAATGAGCAGTTCTTC. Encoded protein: CASSDRAESSYNEQFF. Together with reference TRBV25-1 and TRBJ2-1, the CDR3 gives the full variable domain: EADIYQTPRYLVIGTGKKITLECSQTMGHDKMYWYQQDPGMELHLIHYSYGVNSTEKGDLSSESTVSRIRTEHFPLTLESARPSHTSQYLCASSDRAESSYNEQFFGPGTRLTVL.